These 18 T cell receptor beta chains originate from one sample sequenced in a study of T cell clones after liver transplantation. This table comes from immunoSEQ multiplex PCR, and its TCRdb copy is limited to in-frame clones, with some not included. This table has about 80,000 clones, over 80% appearing once. Specimen: CD4+ T cells from blood, collected around 45 months after liver transplant. The receptor source for this set is a human patient who received a liver transplant. Some T cells may possibly be graft donor cells.

The chain employs TRBV15 and TRBJ1-5; maybe TRBD1 (5 bases). V was pared by 0 bases and J by 5 bases, with 14 bases between. Per germline, CDR1 LNHNV and CDR2 YYDKDF (reference sequence). The CDR3 loop spans 16 amino acids. CDR3 coding DNA: TGTGCCACCAGCAGAGATTGGAGGGGTGGCGATCAGCCCCAGCATTTT. As protein: CATSRDWRGGDQPQHF.

This chain joins TRBV28 and TRBJ2-3, with a weak D call TRBD2 (5 bases). V was trimmed by 5 bases and J by 2 bases, leaving 14 bases between them. Per germline, CDR1 MDHEN and CDR2 SYDVKM. The CDR3 totals 15 residues. The CDR3 loop reads CASSHPRDNTDTQYF. As DNA, the CDR3 is TGTGCCAGCAGTCACCCTCGGGATAACACAGATACGCAGTATTTT.

This chain uses TRBV7-2 with TRBJ1-3, with D unclear. In germline, CDR1 is SGHTA, CDR2 FQGNSA. V lost 6 bases and J lost 4, with 13 bases in between. This CDR3 contains 14 residues. The CDR3 DNA sequence: TGTGCCAGCAGTTCCTCTTCTTTGGGAAACACCATATATTTT. Residues: CASSSSSLGNTIYF.

This chain uses TRBV2 with TRBJ2-5, with D perhaps given as TRBD1 or TRBD2 (5 bases each). V lost 2 bases, J lost 10 bases, and 14 bases lay in between. Germline V gives CDR1 SNHLY, CDR2 FYNNEI. This CDR3 has 13 amino acids. The CDR3 nucleotides read TGTGCCAGCAGTGAACAGGGACGGGGCATCCAGTACTTC. It translates to CASSEQGRGIQYF.

The chain links TRBV6-1 to TRBJ2-3; 8 bases line up with TRBD1. CDR1 and CDR2 (germline): MNHNS, SASEGT. The CDR3 runs to 14 residues. Trimming cost V 6 bases and J 3 bases; bases outside gene matches: 5. CDR3 loop: CASRDRGSTDTQYF. CDR3 bases: TGTGCCAGCAGAGACAGGGGTAGTACAGATACGCAGTATTTT.

The chain uses TRBV28 and TRBJ1-1; 8 bases align to TRBD1. The CDR3 consists of 12 residues. Germline V CDR1 and CDR2: MDHEN, SYDVKM. V lost 10 bases, J lost 5 bases, and 6 bases stayed unmatched. The CDR3 DNA is TGTGCCATCGAAACAGGGGGTACTGAAGCTTTCTTT. It is translated as CAIETGGTEAFF.

The chain combines TRBV5-1 with TRBJ1-5; D remains unclear. Germline V CDR1 and CDR2: SGHRS, YFSETQ. The V and J ends lost 0 bases and 0 bases respectively, with 7 bases between them. This CDR3 has 15 residues. In nucleotides, the CDR3 is TGCGCCAGCAGCTTGGACGGGAATAGCAATCAGCCCCAGCATTTT. It is translated as CASSLDGNSNQPQHF.

The gene calls are TRBV27 and TRBJ2-7; the match to TRBD2 covers 10 bases. With V trimmed by 4 bases and J by 5 bases, 14 bases remained unmatched. CDR3 size: 17 residues. Germline V gene sequence: CDR1 MNHEY, CDR2 SMNVEV (reference sequence). Here the CDR3 reads CASSSSGRTEREDEQYF. The DNA for the CDR3 is TGTGCCAGCAGTTCTAGCGGGAGAACCGAACGTGAGGACGAGCAGTACTTC.

This clone was detected only a few times. The chain recombines TRBV28 with TRBJ2-2, with 8 bases fitting TRBD1. After removal of 4 bases from V and 1 base from J, the junction contained 11 bases not matched to a gene. The CDR3 length is 18 residues. Germline loops: CDR1 MDHEN, CDR2 SYDVKM. CDR3 DNA sequence: TGTGCCAGCAGTTCCAATATGTGGGGACAGGTGAACACCGGGGAGCTGTTTTTT. Its translation: CASSSNMWGQVNTGELFF.

This chain connects TRBV14 to TRBJ1-5; 7 bases match TRBD1. CDR1 is SGHDN and CDR2 is FVKESK in the germline V gene. CDR3 length: 16 residues. The J segment lost 6 bases and the V segment lost 3 bases, leaving 11 bases of the junction unmatched. CDR3 in amino acids: CASSQGRDRKGQPQHF. The CDR3 DNA reads as TGTGCCAGCAGCCAGGGCCGGGACAGAAAGGGTCAGCCCCAGCATTTT.

This clone was seen only a few times. The genes are TRBV5-1 and TRBJ2-2; D uncertain. The CDR3 totals 15 residues. Germline loops: CDR1 SGHRS, CDR2 YFSETQ. The V and J ends lost 2 bases and 0 bases respectively, with 8 bases between them. The DNA of the CDR3 is TGCGCCAGCAGCTTCACAAATACGAACACCGGGGAGCTGTTTTTT. Its protein is CASSFTNTNTGELFF.

This sequence joins TRBV15 and TRBJ2-7, with D unresolved. Germline V gene lookup returns CDR1 LNHNV and CDR2 YYDKDF (reference sequence). With 0 bases removed from V and 6 bases from J, the gap between germline ends came to 9 bases. This CDR3 contains 13 residues. The CDR3 protein is CATSRDGPFEQYF. DNA for the CDR3: TGTGCCACCAGCAGAGATGGGCCCTTCGAGCAGTACTTC.

The chain is built from TRBV28 and TRBJ2-1; TRBD2 matches at 7 bases. The germline V gene encodes CDR1 MDHEN and CDR2 SYDVKM. V was clipped by 7 bases and J by 5 bases; unmatched bases: 14. This CDR3 comprises 16 residues. Here the CDR3 reads CASTYSRLATNNEQFF. The CDR3 DNA follows: TGTGCCAGCACCTACTCCCGACTAGCCACTAACAATGAGCAGTTCTTC.

J is TRBJ1-4 and V is TRBV28; D might be TRBD1 (6 bases). The V end was cut by 3 bases, the J end by 1 base, with 15 bases between. The CDR3 has 17 residues. The germline CDR1 and CDR2 sequences are MDHEN and SYDVKM. The CDR3 protein is CASSFTPWGRTNEKLFF. CDR3 bases: TGTGCCAGCAGTTTTACCCCTTGGGGGCGAACTAATGAAAAACTGTTTTTT.

This chain joins TRBV6-6 and TRBJ2-7; 9 bases fit TRBD1. The V segment lost 5 bases and the J segment 6 bases; nucleotides outside the gene matches: 5. The CDR3 extends over 13 amino acids. The V gene's germline CDR1 is MNHNY and CDR2 SVGAGI (reference sequence). CDR3 amino acids: CASSRDRVGEQYF. The CDR3 region has the DNA TGTGCCAGCAGTAGGGACAGGGTTGGCGAGCAGTACTTC.

J is TRBJ2-1 and V is TRBV7-9; possible D gene TRBD2, 5 bases. Germline CDR1 and CDR2: SEHNR and FQNEAQ (reference sequence). This CDR3 spans 13 amino acids. The V end lost 3 bases, the J end lost 7 bases, and 10 bases lay between the germline ends. For the CDR3, the DNA is TGTGCCAGCAGCTTGGACTGGGGTAATGAGCAGTTCTTC. This codes for CASSLDWGNEQFF.

The chain couples TRBV10-2 to TRBJ2-7; D unresolved. Trimming took off 6 bases at V and 2 bases at J, with 11 bases between the two ends. The CDR3 is made up of 13 amino acids. The germline CDR1 and CDR2 sequences are WSHSY and SAAADI. The CDR3 DNA follows: TGCGCCAGCAGCCGTCCCTGGGCCTACGAGCAGTACTTC. Protein sequence: CASSRPWAYEQYF.

This clone was observed a few times. V and J are TRBV28 and TRBJ2-2; perhaps TRBD1 as D (5 bases). From germline, CDR1 is MDHEN and CDR2 SYDVKM. V lost 3 bases and J lost 3, with 14 bases in between. The CDR3 is 16 amino acids. The CDR3 bases are TGTGCCAGCAGTTTTGCGGACAAAAGACACACCGGGGAGCTGTTTTTT. It translates to CASSFADKRHTGELFF.